This T cell receptor beta chain came from a study of T cell changes during pregnancy in multiple sclerosis. Profiled with immunoSEQ multiplex PCR; TCRdb holds only in-frame clones, not every one. Of around 69,000 clones in the sample, about 91% were seen once. Germline V gives CDR1 MNHEY, CDR2 SVGAGI. This CDR3 has 13 residues. V shed 4 bases and J shed 2 bases, with 8 bases lying between them. Remarks on this clone: The sample carries other DNA sequences with the same CDR3.

V is TRBV6-5 and J is TRBJ1-1; D might be TRBD1 (5 bases). The receptor was derived from a female donor with multiple sclerosis, enrolled in a pregnancy study. Sequenced here: CD8+ T cells from peripheral blood mononuclear cells, sampled before pregnancy. The CDR3 DNA is TGTGCCAGCAGTTGGGGGGGTAACACTGAAGCTTTCTTT. It yields the protein CASSWGGNTEAFF.